This T cell receptor (beta chain) was obtained from a study of blood T cell repertoires in COVID-19. Across the whole study: Both acute and convalescent COVID-19 samples were obtained from the United States, Italy and Spain. PBMCs, B-cell-depleted T cells, or T cells were the source of the cDNA or gDNA that made up the material.

As processed by the authors: Estimates of nucleated cell counts were drawn from the amplification of reference gene primers. Profiling relied on immunoSEQ multiplex PCR, and the TCRdb table lists in-frame clones only, not all of them. V, J and clone size reflect that table, while D and trimming were determined from the DNA. The sample holds just under 50,000 clones, approximately 82% seen once. The TCR comes from a human donor in a cohort sampled during active COVID-19. The sequencing sample was made of peripheral blood.

This CDR3 reads CATSDSPTGQDLVGETQYF. The CDR3 DNA sequence: TGTGCCACCAGTGATTCACCTACTGGACAGGACCTGGTGGGAGAGACCCAGTACTTC. V is TRBV24-1 and J is TRBJ2-5; TRBD1 agrees at 7 bases. This CDR3 region has 19 residues. J lost 4 bases, V lost 2 bases, and 18 bases had no gene match. Germline values: CDR1 KGHDR, CDR2 SFDVKD.